This TCR beta chain was sequenced in a study of vaccination and CD4 T cells after COVID-19. Looking at the study overall: Convalescent study patients returned SARS-CoV-2 positive nasal swab PCR results, with fewer than 10 mild cases and one severe. The BNT162b2 or mRNA-1273 vaccine was given to participants in two doses. Overlapping SARS-CoV-2, HCoV-NL63, HCoV-OC43 and HCoV-229E spike peptides stimulated the cells.

With the Oncomine TCR Beta short-read assay, DNA from cultured CD4+ T cells was sequenced. In TCRdb, the PCR reads were re-called with MiXCR into one record per CDR3 protein. This sample has just under 20,000 distinct CDR3 sequences, with more than 50% found just once. V lost 5 bases and J lost 1, with 8 bases in between. The CDR3 is made up of 13 amino acids. Germline V gene lookup returns CDR1 SGHTA and CDR2 FQGTGA. Treatment reported: approximately 11-day PBMC culture with coronavirus spike peptide pools or control peptides (ViraFEST assay). This clonotype came up a few times. The target antigen is unknown.

The chain couples TRBV7-3 to TRBJ1-2; D uncertain. The receptor was isolated from a human donor who had recovered from COVID-19. Sequencing was done on a sample of CD4+ T cells from blood, cultured in vitro. The DNA for the CDR3 is TGTGCCAGCAGCCCCGACCGTAACTATGGCTACACCTTC. Translation: CASSPDRNYGYTF. The variable domain in full, completed from reference TRBV7-3 and TRBJ1-2, reads GAGVSQTPSNKVTEKGKYVELRCDPISGHTALYWYRQSLGQGPEFLIYFQGTGAADDSGLPNDRFFAVRPEGSVSTLKIQRTERGDSAVYLCASSPDRNYGYTFGSGTRLTVV.